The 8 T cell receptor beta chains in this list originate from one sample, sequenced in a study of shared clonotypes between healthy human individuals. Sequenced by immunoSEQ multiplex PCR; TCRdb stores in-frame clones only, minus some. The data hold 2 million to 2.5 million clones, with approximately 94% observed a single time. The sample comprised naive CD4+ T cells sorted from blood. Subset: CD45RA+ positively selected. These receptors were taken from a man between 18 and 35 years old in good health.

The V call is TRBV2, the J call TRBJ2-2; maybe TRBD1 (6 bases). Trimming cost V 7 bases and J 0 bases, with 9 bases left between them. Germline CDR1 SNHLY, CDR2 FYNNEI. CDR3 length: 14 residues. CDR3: CASTTGPNTGELFF. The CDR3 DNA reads TGTGCCAGCACGACAGGCCCGAACACCGGGGAGCTGTTTTTT.

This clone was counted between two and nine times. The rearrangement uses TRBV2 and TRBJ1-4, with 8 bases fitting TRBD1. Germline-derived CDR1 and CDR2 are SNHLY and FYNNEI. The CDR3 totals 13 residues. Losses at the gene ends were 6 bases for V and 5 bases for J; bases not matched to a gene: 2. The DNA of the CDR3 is TGTGCCAGCAGGCGGACAGGGAATGAAAAACTGTTTTTT. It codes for CASRRTGNEKLFF.

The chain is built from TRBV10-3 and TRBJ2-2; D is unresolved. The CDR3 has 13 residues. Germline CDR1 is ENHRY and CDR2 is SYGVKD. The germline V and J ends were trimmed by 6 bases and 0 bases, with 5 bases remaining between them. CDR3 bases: TGTGCCATCAGCGCATCGAACACCGGGGAGCTGTTTTTT. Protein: CAISASNTGELFF.

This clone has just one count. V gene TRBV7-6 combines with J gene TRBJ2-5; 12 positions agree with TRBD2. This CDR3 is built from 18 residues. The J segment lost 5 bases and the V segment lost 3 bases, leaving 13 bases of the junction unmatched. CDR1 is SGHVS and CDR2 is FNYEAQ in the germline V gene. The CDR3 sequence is CASSFPTSGRPGGETQYF. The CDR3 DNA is TGTGCCAGCAGCTTCCCCACTAGCGGGAGGCCTGGCGGGGAGACCCAGTACTTC.

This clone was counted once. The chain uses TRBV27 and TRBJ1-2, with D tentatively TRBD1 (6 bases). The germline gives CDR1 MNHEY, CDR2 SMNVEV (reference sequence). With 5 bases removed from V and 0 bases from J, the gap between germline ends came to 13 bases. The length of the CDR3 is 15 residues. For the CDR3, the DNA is TGTGCCAGCAGTATAAAACAGGGACCTAACTATGGCTACACCTTC. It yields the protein CASSIKQGPNYGYTF.

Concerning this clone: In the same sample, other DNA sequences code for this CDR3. CDR3 sequence reads: CASSPVQETQYF. In DNA form, the CDR3 reads TGTGCCAGCTCGCCAGTCCAAGAGACCCAGTACTTC. V gene TRBV18 combines with J gene TRBJ2-5; D remains unclear. V was clipped by 6 bases and J by 1 base, with 6 bases between them. Per the germline V gene, CDR1 is KGHSH and CDR2 is LQKENI. The length of the CDR3 is 12 residues.

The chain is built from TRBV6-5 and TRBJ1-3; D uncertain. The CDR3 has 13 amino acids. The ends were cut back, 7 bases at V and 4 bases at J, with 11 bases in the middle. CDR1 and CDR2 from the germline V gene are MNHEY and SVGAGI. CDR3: CASINPGGNTIYF. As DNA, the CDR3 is TGTGCCAGCATCAATCCAGGAGGAAACACCATATATTTT.

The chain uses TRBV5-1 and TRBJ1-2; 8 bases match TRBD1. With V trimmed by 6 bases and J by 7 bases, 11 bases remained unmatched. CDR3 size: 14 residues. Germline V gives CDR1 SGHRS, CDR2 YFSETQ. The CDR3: CASTISGGASGYTF. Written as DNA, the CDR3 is TGCGCCAGCACCATCTCAGGGGGCGCGAGTGGCTACACCTTC.